Each of the 2 T cell receptor beta chains below was sequenced from the same sample in a study of cytomegalovirus exposure and HLA in healthy donors. The PCR contained 60 Vbeta and 13 Jbeta primers. Sequenced by immunoSEQ multiplex PCR; TCRdb stores in-frame clones only, minus some. The repertoire includes 150,000 to 200,000 clones, around 84% of them detected once, and approximately 2.5% sits in the top ten. The sample was PBMCs. Source of these receptors: a young man in good health and CMV-seropositive.

The chain employs TRBV29-1 and TRBJ2-3; unclear D gene. Trimming left V 5 bases short and J 2 bases short, with 8 bases between. CDR1 SQVTM and CDR2 ANQGSEA come from the germline V gene. The CDR3 consists of 12 residues. The CDR3 region is CSVCSSTDTQYF. The CDR3, as DNA: TGCAGCGTTTGCAGTTCCACAGATACGCAGTATTTT.

The gene calls are TRBV15 and TRBJ1-4; 7 positions agree with TRBD1. V was pared by 0 bases and J by 2 bases, with 6 bases of the junction left unmatched. Germline assignment: CDR1 LNHNV and CDR2 YYDKDF (reference sequence). The CDR3 has 17 amino acids. The CDR3 spells CATSRDWAQGTNEKLFF. The CDR3 nucleotides read TGTGCCACCAGCAGAGATTGGGCACAGGGGACTAATGAAAAACTGTTTTTT.